The 2 T cell receptor beta chains listed next were all sequenced from one sample in a study of blood T cell repertoires in COVID-19. Assay used: immunoSEQ multiplex PCR; TCRdb lists only in-frame clones, some missing. The sample consists of about 440,000 clones, 88% of them appearing once. The sample consisted of peripheral blood. Receptors originate from a woman between 50 and 59 years old with COVID-19, enrolled during active disease.

As to this clone: At one of its ends the junction is not consistent with the germline gene, which may arise from a read error. The V call is TRBV4-1, the J call TRBJ2-4; TRBD1 is a possible D gene (5 bases). CDR3 size: 14 residues. CDR1 is MGHRA, CDR2 YSYEKL, per germline. The DNA for the CDR3 is TGCGCCAGCAGCCAAGATTGGCCAGGGCAGATAGTGGACTTC. The encoded protein is CASSQDWPGQIVDF.

Only one count was recorded for this clone. The V gene is TRBV12-3 or TRBV12-4, the J gene TRBJ1-2; D ambiguous. Trimming stripped 6 bases from V and 1 base from J, with 9 bases between. The CDR3 length is 13 residues. Here the CDR3 reads CASSWALNYGYTF. The CDR3 bases are TGTGCCAGCAGCTGGGCCCTTAACTATGGCTACACCTTC.